The 4 T cell receptor beta chains given below trace back to one sample, sequenced in a study of T cell changes during pregnancy in multiple sclerosis. Only in-frame clones appear in the TCRdb table, and some are missing; sequencing was by immunoSEQ multiplex PCR. The table includes around 30,000 clones, 70% to 90% detected once. Material: CD8+ T cells from peripheral blood mononuclear cells, obtained in the third trimester of pregnancy. The receptors derive from a female donor with multiple sclerosis, enrolled in a pregnancy study.

This clone appeared a single time. The rearrangement links TRBV4-3 to TRBJ1-3, with 9 bases that match TRBD1. Germline trimming cut 5 bases from V and 8 bases from J; bases unmatched to any gene: 7. The germline V gene has CDR1 LGHNA and CDR2 YSLEER. The length of the CDR3 is 14 residues. In nucleotides, the CDR3 is TGCGCCAGCAGCTACAGGGGGCAAGGTGACACCATATATTTT. Protein sequence: CASSYRGQGDTIYF.

The genes are TRBV27 and TRBJ1-4; maybe TRBD1 (6 bases). The CDR3 covers 14 residues. Germline CDR1 MNHEY, CDR2 SMNVEV (reference sequence). V was pared by 6 bases and J by 7 bases, with 15 bases between. The CDR3 is CASSSGADGEKLFF. The CDR3 DNA sequence: TGTGCCAGCAGCTCAGGGGCTGATGGTGAAAAACTGTTTTTT.

The rearrangement links TRBV27 to TRBJ2-7, with D perhaps TRBD1 (6 bases). CDR3 length: 17 residues. Trimming cost V 3 bases and J 0 bases, with 18 bases left between them. The germline V gene has CDR1 MNHEY and CDR2 SMNVEV (reference sequence). This CDR3 is CASSLLALARGSYEQYF. CDR3 bases: TGTGCCAGCAGTTTGCTCGCTTTGGCCAGGGGCTCCTACGAGCAGTACTTC.

The chain couples TRBV15 to TRBJ1-1; D unclear. Germline V gives CDR1 LNHNV, CDR2 YYDKDF (reference sequence). This CDR3 region has 13 residues. Trimming took 5 bases from V and 3 from J, leaving 10 bases between them. The CDR3 coding sequence is TGTGCCACCAGCCCACGGTCCGACACTGAAGCTTTCTTT. It translates to CATSPRSDTEAFF.